These T cell receptor beta chains were read from a single sample in a study of PD-1 blockade in mismatch repair-deficient tumors. The table came from immunoSEQ multiplex PCR; TCRdb's copy has only in-frame clones and leaves some out. The sample gives around 30,000 clones, around 80% of which show up once; around 3.4% is in the top ten. Source: PBMCs, taken roughly 6 weeks after starting pembrolizumab. Every receptor here comes from an adult with mismatch repair-deficient cancer. The CDR3 runs from the conserved cysteine through the conserved F or W. The order of the fields is J gene, clone size, V gene, D gene, CDR3 DNA, CDR3 protein. The D gene is left open where the match is weak. Clone size is shown for a subset of rows, as once, few, many or a class of expanded clone.

J: TRBJ1-1
size: -
V: TRBV5-1
D: -
DNA: TGCGCCAGCAGCTTATCAAGGAGGGAAGACACTGAAGCTTTCTTT
CDR3: CASSLSRREDTEAFF

J: TRBJ1-4
size: once
V: TRBV13
D: -
DNA: TGTGCCAGCAGCCCTCCAGGCGGCGGGGAAAAACTGTTTTTT
CDR3: CASSPPGGGEKLFF

J: TRBJ2-1
size: -
V: TRBV5-6
D: TRBD1
DNA: TGTGCCAGCAGCCGGGACAGGTACAATGAGCAGTTCTTC
CDR3: CASSRDRYNEQFF

J: TRBJ2-6
size: -
V: TRBV5-1
D: -
DNA: TGCGCCAGCAGCCCTACCTCTGGGGCCAACGTCCTGACTTTC
CDR3: CASSPTSGANVLTF

J: TRBJ1-1
size: -
V: TRBV18
D: TRBD1
DNA: TGTGCCAGTAATCGGGGACAGGGCAACACTGAAGCTTTCTTT
CDR3: CASNRGQGNTEAFF

J: TRBJ1-5
size: -
V: TRBV28
D: TRBD1
DNA: TGTGCCAGCAGTTCCCGGAGACAGGGGGCGGGTCAGCCCCAGCATTTT
CDR3: CASSSRRQGAGQPQHF

J: TRBJ1-2
size: -
V: TRBV19
D: -
DNA: TGTGCCAGTAGGACAGGTACCTATGGCTACACCTTC
CDR3: CASRTGTYGYTF

J: TRBJ2-7
size: few
V: TRBV7-2
D: TRBD2
DNA: TGTGCCAGCAGCTCCCGGACTAGCGTGAAGCATCAGCAGTACTTC
CDR3: CASSSRTSVKHQQYF

J: TRBJ1-2
size: -
V: TRBV19
D: -
DNA: TGTGCCAGTAGTATAGATGGACAGTTCTATGGCTACACCTTC
CDR3: CASSIDGQFYGYTF

J: TRBJ2-7
size: few
V: TRBV18
D: TRBD1
DNA: TGTGCCAGCTCACCACCGGGACAGAATTACGAGCAGTACTTC
CDR3: CASSPPGQNYEQYF

J: TRBJ1-3
size: -
V: TRBV28
D: -
DNA: TGTGCCAGCAGTTCAGGACAGTCTGGAAACACCATATATTTT
CDR3: CASSSGQSGNTIYF

J: TRBJ2-1
size: -
V: TRBV27
D: TRBD1
DNA: TGTGCCAGCACCCCTTGGGACAGAAGCTCCTACAATGAGCAGTTCTTC
CDR3: CASTPWDRSSYNEQFF

J: TRBJ2-3
size: -
V: TRBV28
D: -
DNA: TGTGCCACCGACCGACTGTCGGGCACAGATACGCAGTATTTT
CDR3: CATDRLSGTDTQYF

J: TRBJ2-2
size: -
V: TRBV12-5
D: TRBD2
DNA: TGTGCTAGTGGTTTGGTCCTAGCGGGAGTCACCGGGGAGCTGTTTTTT
CDR3: CASGLVLAGVTGELFF

J: TRBJ2-7
size: few
V: TRBV5-1
D: TRBD1
DNA: TGCGCCAGCAGCTCGGGGACAGGGAGCTCCTACGAGCAGTACTTC
CDR3: CASSSGTGSSYEQYF

J: TRBJ2-1
size: -
V: TRBV7-2
D: TRBD2
DNA: TGTGCCAGCAGCCTACTAGCGGGAGGGCCTGGGTCCTACAATGAGCAGTTCTTC
CDR3: CASSLLAGGPGSYNEQFF

J: TRBJ2-1
size: -
V: TRBV19
D: TRBD2
DNA: TGTGCCAGTAGTATAGACCCGAGCGGGAGACCGAGTTTTAATGAGCAGTTCTTC
CDR3: CASSIDPSGRPSFNEQFF

J: TRBJ1-5
size: once
V: TRBV7-9
D: -
DNA: TGTGCCAGCAGCTTAGGCGGGGACAATCAGCCCCAGCATTTT
CDR3: CASSLGGDNQPQHF

J: TRBJ2-5
size: -
V: TRBV18
D: -
DNA: TGTGCCAGCTCACCACCTGGGAGAGAGACCCAGTACTTC
CDR3: CASSPPGRETQYF

J: TRBJ2-5
size: -
V: TRBV5-1
D: TRBD1
DNA: TGCGCCAGCAGCAAAGCGCGACAGGGGATCGGCCAAGAGACCCAGTACTTC
CDR3: CASSKARQGIGQETQYF

J: TRBJ2-7
size: -
V: TRBV11-3
D: -
DNA: TGTGCCAGCAGCTTAGATTTTTCAGGGCCCTACGAGCAGTACTTC
CDR3: CASSLDFSGPYEQYF

J: TRBJ1-2
size: -
V: TRBV25-1
D: -
DNA: TGTGCCAGCAAGCAAACAGGGAATGGCTACACCTTC
CDR3: CASKQTGNGYTF

J: TRBJ2-7
size: -
V: TRBV15
D: -
DNA: TGTGCCACCAGCAGAGAGGGCGGGGGCGCCTACGAGCAGTACTTC
CDR3: CATSREGGGAYEQYF

J: TRBJ2-3
size: -
V: TRBV29-1
D: TRBD1
DNA: TGCAGCGTGCGACAGGGTTCGACAGATACGCAGTATTTT
CDR3: CSVRQGSTDTQYF

J: TRBJ1-1
size: -
V: TRBV29-1
D: -
DNA: TGCAGCGGGCTAACAGATCTGAACACTGAAGCTTTCTTT
CDR3: CSGLTDLNTEAFF

J: TRBJ2-7
size: few
V: TRBV6-5
D: TRBD1
DNA: TGTGCCAGCAGTTGGAGACAGGGGGTTGTCTACGAGCAGTACTTC
CDR3: CASSWRQGVVYEQYF

J: TRBJ1-1
size: -
V: TRBV7-9
D: -
DNA: TGTGCCAGCAGCTTAGTCCTTAATGAAGCTTTCTTT
CDR3: CASSLVLNEAFF

J: TRBJ2-5
size: -
V: TRBV19
D: TRBD2
DNA: TGTGCCAGTAGTATAGGTGGCGGGAGTGAGACCCAGTACTTC
CDR3: CASSIGGGSETQYF

J: TRBJ2-6
size: once
V: TRBV7-8
D: -
DNA: TGTGCCAGCAGCTCCTACTCTGGGGCCAACGTCCTGACTTTC
CDR3: CASSSYSGANVLTF

J: TRBJ2-1
size: -
V: TRBV5-8
D: -
DNA: TGTGCCAGCAGCTTGGAGGGACTCATAGGAAATGAGCAGTTCTTC
CDR3: CASSLEGLIGNEQFF

J: TRBJ2-3
size: once
V: TRBV18
D: -
DNA: TGTGCCAGCTCAAGACAGGGTTGGGCCGCTAGCGTCCCTCGTCTCAACATTGCGCCAGATACGCAGTATTTT
CDR3: CASSRQGWAASVPRLNIAPDTQYF

J: TRBJ2-7
size: -
V: TRBV6-6
D: TRBD1
DNA: TGTGCCAGCAGTTACGTGAGGGGGCGCGAGCAGTACTTC
CDR3: CASSYVRGREQYF

J: TRBJ1-3
size: -
V: TRBV6-6
D: -
DNA: TGTGCCAGCAGTTACTCACCGGGGGGCTCTGGAAACACCATATATTTT
CDR3: CASSYSPGGSGNTIYF

J: TRBJ2-3
size: -
V: TRBV19
D: TRBD2
DNA: TGTGCCAGTAGTTCCCGACCAAGGACTAGCGGGGAGTGGGGGGATACGCAGTATTTT
CDR3: CASSSRPRTSGEWGDTQYF

J: TRBJ2-5
size: -
V: TRBV2
D: -
DNA: TGTGCCAGCAGTGAATACCCAAGGGGGACCCAGTACTTC
CDR3: CASSEYPRGTQYF

J: TRBJ2-1
size: -
V: TRBV10-1
D: TRBD2
DNA: TGCGCCAGCAGTGAGTCGTCGGGGGGACGCCCTTCCTACAATGAGCAGTTCTTC
CDR3: CASSESSGGRPSYNEQFF

J: TRBJ1-1
size: -
V: TRBV4-2
D: -
DNA: TGTGCCAGCAGCCAGGAGACGAACAGGGCTGGTGACGCTGAAGCTTTCTTT
CDR3: CASSQETNRAGDAEAFF

J: TRBJ2-7
size: few
V: TRBV19
D: TRBD1
DNA: TGTGCCAGTAGTATGGGGACAGGCGCAACCTACGAGCAGTACTTC
CDR3: CASSMGTGATYEQYF

J: TRBJ1-1
size: once
V: TRBV4-1
D: TRBD1
DNA: TGCGCCAGCAGCCAGACAGGGTTGCCTGAAGCTTTCTTT
CDR3: CASSQTGLPEAFF

J: TRBJ1-1
size: -
V: TRBV23-1
D: TRBD1
DNA: TGCGCCAGCAGGCAAACAGGGGTTCAACGTAGAACTATGAACACTGAAGCTTTCTTT
CDR3: CASRQTGVQRRTMNTEAFF

J: TRBJ2-7
size: -
V: TRBV7-3
D: TRBD1
DNA: TGTGCCAGCAGTCCGGGACAGGGAACCGAGCAGTACTTC
CDR3: CASSPGQGTEQYF

J: TRBJ2-1
size: -
V: TRBV28
D: TRBD2
DNA: TGTGCCAGCAGTTTAGTGCGCAGCGGGAGCCAAAACAATGAGCAGTTCTTC
CDR3: CASSLVRSGSQNNEQFF

J: TRBJ2-2
size: -
V: TRBV7-3
D: TRBD2
DNA: TGTGCCAGCGGGGTAGCGGGAGTTGGATTTTCGAACACCGGGGAGCTGTTTTTT
CDR3: CASGVAGVGFSNTGELFF

J: TRBJ1-1
size: -
V: TRBV29-1
D: TRBD1
DNA: TGCAGCGTTGAAGTTTGGACAGGGGTTGAAGCTTTCTTT
CDR3: CSVEVWTGVEAFF

J: TRBJ1-5
size: -
V: TRBV19
D: TRBD1
DNA: TGTGCCAGTAGTATACCAGGGGGCTCGAATCAGCCCCAGCATTTT
CDR3: CASSIPGGSNQPQHF

J: TRBJ2-1
size: -
V: TRBV19
D: TRBD1
DNA: TGTGCCAGTAGTATACTACCCGGGACAGGTTACAATGAGCAGTTCTTC
CDR3: CASSILPGTGYNEQFF

J: TRBJ1-1
size: -
V: TRBV6-1
D: -
DNA: TGTGCCAGCAGTGAATTTTTTAGAAGTGCTGAAGCTTTCTTT
CDR3: CASSEFFRSAEAFF

J: TRBJ2-7
size: medium-sized
V: TRBV7-8
D: TRBD2
DNA: TGTGCCAGCAGCAACCGCGGGAGAGGGCAGTACTTC
CDR3: CASSNRGRGQYF